This T cell receptor beta chain derives from a study of blood T cell repertoires in COVID-19. As for the study in general: Samples came from the United States, Italy and Spain, spanning acute and convalescent COVID-19. Sources were T cells, B-cell-depleted T cells, or PBMCs; the material itself was cDNA or gDNA.

In the original analysis: Amplified reference gene primers provided the basis for estimating nucleated cell counts. Repertoires were generated with immunoSEQ multiplex PCR, while TCRdb's copy carries only in-frame clones and drops some. For V, J and clone size, that table is used; D and trimming come from the DNA. The data show about 160,000 clones, about nine tenths seen once. CDR3 length: 12 amino acids. Trimming took off 7 bases at V and 6 bases at J, with 14 bases between the two ends. Germline V gene data show CDR1 as SGHRS and CDR2 as YFSETQ. The sample taken for sequencing was peripheral blood. The V and J genes are TRBV5-1 and TRBJ2-7; a weak D match, TRBD1 (5 bases). This TCR was sampled from a young man with acute or convalescent COVID-19. The CDR3 is CASVSRGGEQYF. CDR3 coding DNA: TGCGCCAGCGTCTCTAGGGGCGGCGAGCAGTACTTC.